The entry below gives a single T cell receptor beta chain sequence along with its context. Antigen unknown. This record belongs to a study of vaccination and CD4 T cells after COVID-19. In the study overall: Samples taken post-COVID came a median about 100 days after diagnosis, ranging from 35 to 161. Whole-study results and caveats: From a median of about 20 to 40, SARS-CoV-2-reactive clonotypes increased, though not significantly.

Time point described: late sampling 161 to 241 days after vaccination in three convalescent patients. Treatment defined: approximately nine-day PBMC culture with coronavirus spike peptide pools or control peptides (ViraFEST assay). Antigen-specific T cell expansion with peptide pools preceded TCR sequencing in the ViraFEST approach. The assay that was used to sequence DNA from cultured CD4+ T cells was the Oncomine TCR Beta short-read assay. Cultured CD4+ T cells yielded the extracted genomic DNA. In TCRdb, the PCR reads were re-called with MiXCR into one record per CDR3 protein. The repertoire consists of approximately 23,000 distinct CDR3 sequences, with more than 30% occurring once and the leading ten covering 25% to 30%. The CDR3 is 15 residues long. The V gene lost 1 base and the J gene lost 4 bases, with 12 bases spanning the gap. Germline V gene lookup returns CDR1 SGHRS and CDR2 YFSETQ.

This clonotype was obtained from a human donor who had recovered from COVID-19. Sequenced here: CD4+ T cells from blood, cultured in vitro, sampled about 7 months after SARS-CoV-2 vaccination. The V call is TRBV5-1, the J call TRBJ1-5; D is possibly TRBD1 (6 bases). This chain's CDR3 is CASSLLGAGNQPQHF. DNA of the CDR3: TGCGCCAGCAGCTTGTTGGGGGCAGGGAATCAGCCCCAGCATTTT.